The rows below give T cell receptor beta chains drawn from one sample of a study of cytomegalovirus exposure and HLA in healthy donors. Clones were read by immunoSEQ multiplex PCR, and TCRdb kept only the in-frame ones, dropping some. Among 150,000 or so clones listed, about 83% were seen once. Source material: PBMCs. The receptors shown here come from a woman in her twenties or thirties in good health and CMV-seronegative. The conserved cysteine and the conserved F or W are not part of the CDR3 here. The order of the fields is V gene, clone size, J gene, CDR3 protein. Size is omitted from some rows. Given values are once, few, many or a class for expanded clones.

TRBV2	.	TRBJ2-3	ASSRDRGSTDTQY
TRBV4-2	.	TRBJ2-7	ASSQATGANMGGSYEQY
TRBV14	.	TRBJ1-3	ASSQSGRGSGNTIY
TRBV7-9	.	TRBJ2-7	ASSYTSGGAEQY
TRBV5-1	.	TRBJ1-3	ASSSQGDSGNTIY
TRBV15	.	TRBJ2-7	ATSREQGGAYEQY
TRBV10-2	.	TRBJ2-7	ASSDGSAYEQY
TRBV7-9	.	TRBJ2-7	ASSYGQGPYEQY
TRBV2	.	TRBJ2-5	ASSEWAFQETQY
TRBV7-8	.	TRBJ1-6	ASSLRVRGYSPLH
TRBV6-5	.	TRBJ1-2	ASSLGTDYGYT
TRBV29-1	few	TRBJ1-6	SVRTGTNSPLH
TRBV19	.	TRBJ2-3	ARTGDGTDTQY
TRBV7-8	once	TRBJ1-2	ASSQGGTGGNYGYT
TRBV6-5	.	TRBJ2-7	ASSHRGDYEQY
TRBV7-2	few	TRBJ2-2	ASSSDLPTGELF